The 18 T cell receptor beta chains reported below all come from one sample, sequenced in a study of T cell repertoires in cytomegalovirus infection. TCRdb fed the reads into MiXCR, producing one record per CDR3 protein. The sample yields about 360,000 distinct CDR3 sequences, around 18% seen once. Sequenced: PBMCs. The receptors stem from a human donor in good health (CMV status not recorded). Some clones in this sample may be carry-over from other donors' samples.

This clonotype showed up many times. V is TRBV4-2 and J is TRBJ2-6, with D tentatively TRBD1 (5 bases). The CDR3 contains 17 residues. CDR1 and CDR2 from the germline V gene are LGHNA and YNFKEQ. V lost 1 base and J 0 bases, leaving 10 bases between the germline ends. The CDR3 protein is CASSQADSHSGANVLTF. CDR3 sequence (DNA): TGTGCCAGCAGCCAAGCCGACAGTCACTCTGGGGCCAACGTCCTGACTTTC.

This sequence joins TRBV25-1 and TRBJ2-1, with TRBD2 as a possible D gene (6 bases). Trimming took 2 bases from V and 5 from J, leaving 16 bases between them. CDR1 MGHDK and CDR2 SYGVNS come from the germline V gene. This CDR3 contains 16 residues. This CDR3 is CASSEAGKGGNNEQFF. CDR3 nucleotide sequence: TGTGCCAGCAGTGAAGCAGGAAAGGGCGGGAACAATGAGCAGTTCTTC.

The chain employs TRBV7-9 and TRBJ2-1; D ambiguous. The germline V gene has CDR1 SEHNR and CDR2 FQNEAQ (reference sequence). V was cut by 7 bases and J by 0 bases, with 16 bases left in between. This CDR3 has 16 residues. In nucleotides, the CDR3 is TGTGCCAGCACCTTTGGGGTCTCGAGCTCCTACAATGAGCAGTTCTTC. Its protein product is CASTFGVSSSYNEQFF.

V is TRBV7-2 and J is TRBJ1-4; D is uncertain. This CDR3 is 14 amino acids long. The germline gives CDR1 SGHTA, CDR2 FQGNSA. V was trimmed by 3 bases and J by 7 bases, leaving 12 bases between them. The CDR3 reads CASSFSTAGEKLFF. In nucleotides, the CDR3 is TGTGCCAGCAGCTTTAGTACAGCGGGTGAAAAACTGTTTTTT. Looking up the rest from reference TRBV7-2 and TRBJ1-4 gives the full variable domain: GAGVSQSPSNKVTEKGKDVELRCDPISGHTALYWYRQSLGQGLEFLIYFQGNSAPDKSGLPSDRFSAERTGGSVSTLTIQRTQQEDSAVYLCASSFSTAGEKLFFGSGTQLSVL.

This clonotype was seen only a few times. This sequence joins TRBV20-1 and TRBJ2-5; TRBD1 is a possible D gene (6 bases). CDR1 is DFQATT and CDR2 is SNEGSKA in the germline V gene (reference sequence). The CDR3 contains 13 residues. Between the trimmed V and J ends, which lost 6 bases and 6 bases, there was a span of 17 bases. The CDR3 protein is CSASQGRLKTQYF. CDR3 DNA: TGCAGTGCATCCCAGGGGCGTTTGAAGACCCAGTACTTC.

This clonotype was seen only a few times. The DNA of the CDR3 is TGTGCCAGCAGCCGGTTACAGGGGGCAATCTACAATGAGCAGTTCTTC. Protein: CASSRLQGAIYNEQFF. This chain uses TRBV14 with TRBJ2-1; 9 nucleotides align to TRBD1. Germline CDR1 reads SGHDN; CDR2 reads FVKESK. V trimming: 4 bases; J trimming: 3 bases; junction bases outside the gene matches: 7. The CDR3 is made up of 16 amino acids.

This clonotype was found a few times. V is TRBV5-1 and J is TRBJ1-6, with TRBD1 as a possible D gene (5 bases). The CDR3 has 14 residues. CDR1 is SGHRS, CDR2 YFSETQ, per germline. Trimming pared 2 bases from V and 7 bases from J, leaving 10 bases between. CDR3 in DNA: TGCGCCAGCAGCTTCTGGGACCTAAATTCACCCCTCCACTTT. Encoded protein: CASSFWDLNSPLHF.

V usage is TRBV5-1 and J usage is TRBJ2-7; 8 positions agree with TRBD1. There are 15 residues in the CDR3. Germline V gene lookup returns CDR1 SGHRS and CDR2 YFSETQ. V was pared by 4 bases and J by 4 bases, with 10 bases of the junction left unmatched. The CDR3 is CASSPTLGQGYEQYF. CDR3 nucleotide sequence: TGCGCCAGCAGCCCAACCCTAGGACAGGGATACGAGCAGTACTTC. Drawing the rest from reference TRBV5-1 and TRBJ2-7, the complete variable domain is KAGVTQTPRYLIKTRGQQVTLSCSPISGHRSVSWYQQTPGQGLQFLFEYFSETQRNKGNFPGRFSGRQFSNSRSEMNVSTLELGDSALYLCASSPTLGQGYEQYFGPGTRLTVT.

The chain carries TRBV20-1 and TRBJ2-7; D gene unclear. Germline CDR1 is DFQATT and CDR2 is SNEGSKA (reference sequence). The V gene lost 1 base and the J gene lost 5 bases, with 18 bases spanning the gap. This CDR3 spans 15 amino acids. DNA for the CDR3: TGCAGTGCTAGAGTCGGCCTGACCACCATGGACGAGCAGTACTTC. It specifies CSARVGLTTMDEQYF.

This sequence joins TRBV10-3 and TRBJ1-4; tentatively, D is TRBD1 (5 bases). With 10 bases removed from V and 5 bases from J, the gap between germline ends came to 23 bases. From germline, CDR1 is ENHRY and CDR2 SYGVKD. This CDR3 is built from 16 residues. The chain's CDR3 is CATSGTPRGRNEKLFF. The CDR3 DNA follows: TGTGCCACATCCGGGACGCCGAGAGGGCGAAATGAAAAACTGTTTTTT.

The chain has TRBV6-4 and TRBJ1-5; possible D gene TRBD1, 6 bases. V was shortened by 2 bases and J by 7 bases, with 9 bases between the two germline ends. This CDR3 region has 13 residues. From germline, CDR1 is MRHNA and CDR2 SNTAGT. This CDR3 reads CASSDDRRQPQHF. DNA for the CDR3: TGTGCCAGCAGTGACGACAGGAGGCAGCCCCAGCATTTT.

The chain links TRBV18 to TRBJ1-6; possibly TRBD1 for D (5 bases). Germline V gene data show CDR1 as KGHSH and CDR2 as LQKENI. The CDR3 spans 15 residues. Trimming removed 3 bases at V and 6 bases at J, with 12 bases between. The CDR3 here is CASSPSGPINSPLHF. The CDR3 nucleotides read TGTGCCAGCTCACCCTCGGGACCGATTAATTCACCCCTCCACTTT.

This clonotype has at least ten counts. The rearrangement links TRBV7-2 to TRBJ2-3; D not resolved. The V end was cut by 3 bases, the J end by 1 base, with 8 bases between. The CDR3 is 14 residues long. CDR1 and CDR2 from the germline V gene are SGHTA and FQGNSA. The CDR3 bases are TGTGCCAGCAGCTTCAATGCCGGCACAGATACGCAGTATTTT. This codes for CASSFNAGTDTQYF.

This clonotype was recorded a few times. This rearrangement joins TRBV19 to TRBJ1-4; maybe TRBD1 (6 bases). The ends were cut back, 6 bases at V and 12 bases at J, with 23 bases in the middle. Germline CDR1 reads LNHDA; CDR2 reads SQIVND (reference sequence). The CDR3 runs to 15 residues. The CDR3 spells CASSPTPGGYGELFF. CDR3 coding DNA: TGTGCCAGTAGCCCCACTCCGGGGGGCTATGGAGAACTGTTTTTT.

In DNA, the CDR3 is TGTGCCAGCGGGAGGGCCTTCTACGAGCAGTACTTC. Translation gives CASGRAFYEQYF. The rearrangement links TRBV30 to TRBJ2-7; 10 bases map to TRBD2. The CDR3 loop spans 12 amino acids. Germline lookup yields CDR1 GTSNPN and CDR2 SVGIG (reference sequence). V shed 8 bases and J 3 bases; nucleotides not matched to a gene: 4.

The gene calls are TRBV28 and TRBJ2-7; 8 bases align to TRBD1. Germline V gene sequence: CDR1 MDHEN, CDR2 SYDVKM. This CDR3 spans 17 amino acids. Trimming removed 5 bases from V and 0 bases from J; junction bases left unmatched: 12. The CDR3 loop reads CASSPPTGTGGSYEQYF. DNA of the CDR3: TGTGCCAGCAGTCCGCCGACCGGGACAGGAGGCTCCTACGAGCAGTACTTC.

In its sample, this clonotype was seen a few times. The DNA for the CDR3 is TGTGCCAGCAGTTGGCTGGGGACAGAAGCTTTCTTT. Residues: CASSWLGTEAFF. The chain joins TRBV28 to TRBJ1-1; tentatively, D is TRBD1 (6 bases). The CDR3 contains 12 residues. Germline lookup yields CDR1 MDHEN and CDR2 SYDVKM. The germline V and J ends were trimmed by 4 bases and 8 bases, with 11 bases remaining between them.

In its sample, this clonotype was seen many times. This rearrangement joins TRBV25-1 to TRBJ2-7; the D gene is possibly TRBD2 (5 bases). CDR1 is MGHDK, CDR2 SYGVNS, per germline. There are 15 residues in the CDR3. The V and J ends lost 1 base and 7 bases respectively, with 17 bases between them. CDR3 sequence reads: CASSESLALPGEQYF. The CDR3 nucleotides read TGTGCCAGCAGTGAATCTCTAGCACTGCCGGGGGAGCAGTACTTC.